This TCR beta chain was found in a study of T cell repertoires in cytomegalovirus infection. Study background: Public signatures in TCR beta pointed to CMV infection and matching HLA type.

The V gene's germline CDR1 is SNHLY and CDR2 FYNNEI. The CDR3 runs 14 residues. V dropped 7 bases and J dropped 8; count of bases not matched to a gene: 8. Study-wide findings and caveats: Across the ex vivo response, the dominant clonotypes were HLA-C-restricted CMV-specific TCR beta clonotypes. Public TCR beta family frequency separated CMV-and-HLA carriers, including in an independent cohort.

TCRdb used MiXCR to reprocess the reads, holding one entry per CDR3 protein. This table holds 400,000 to 600,000 distinct CDR3 sequences, approximately 46% found once. For this clonotype: Its specificity is not known.

This TCR was sampled from a human donor in good health (CMV status not recorded). Some clones in this sample may be carry-over from other donors' samples. Source: cultured PBMCs, taken from culture after CMV antigen stimulation. The rearrangement links TRBV2 to TRBJ1-6, with 7 bases lining up with TRBD1. The CDR3 loop reads CASNRDRIDSPLHF. In DNA form, the CDR3 reads TGTGCCAGCAACCGGGACAGAATAGATTCACCCCTCCACTTT. Combining the CDR3 with reference TRBV2 and TRBJ1-6 gives the whole variable domain EPEVTQTPSHQVTQMGQEVILRCVPISNHLYFYWYRQILGQKVEFLVSFYNNEISEKSEIFDDQFSVERPDGSNFTLKIRSTKLEDSAMYFCASNRDRIDSPLHFGNGTRLTVT.